Shown below are 26 T cell receptor beta chains from a single sample sequenced in a study of blood T cell repertoires in COVID-19. Sequenced by immunoSEQ multiplex PCR; TCRdb stores in-frame clones only, minus some. The sample contains approximately 200,000 clones, about 81% of which appear only once. The sequencing sample was made of peripheral blood. The origin of the receptors is a woman older than 75 with COVID-19, enrolled during active disease.

The chain couples TRBV11-2 to TRBJ2-7; 9 nucleotides align to TRBD2. The CDR3 is made up of 15 amino acids. Germline CDR1 reads SGHAT; CDR2 reads FQNNGV. The junction had 10 bases not matched to a gene; V was cut back by 3 bases and J by 7 bases. The CDR3 DNA is TGTGCCAGCAGCTTTAGCGGGGGCCTCGGGGGGGAGCAGTACTTC. It codes for CASSFSGGLGGEQYF.

This rearrangement joins TRBV11-2 to TRBJ1-2; the match to TRBD1 covers 9 bases. With V trimmed by 3 bases and J by 7 bases, 3 bases remained unmatched. CDR1 and CDR2 (germline): SGHAT, FQNNGV. CDR3 length: 13 amino acids. CDR3 bases: TGTGCCAGCAGCTTCCCGGGACAGGGTGGCTACACCTTC. It codes for CASSFPGQGGYTF.

The chain is built from TRBV29-1 and TRBJ1-1; no definite D call. The germline gives CDR1 SQVTM, CDR2 ANQGSEA. The CDR3 sequence is 13 residues long. V shed 4 bases and J shed 4 bases, with 13 bases lying between them. The CDR3 is CSVGEGVGTEAFF. Here the CDR3 DNA reads TGCAGCGTTGGGGAGGGTGTTGGCACTGAAGCTTTCTTT.

A note on this clone: This CDR3 is also generated by other DNA sequences in the sample. The V gene is TRBV18, the J gene TRBJ2-1; D ambiguous. The CDR3 contains 13 residues. Germline CDR1 reads KGHSH; CDR2 reads LQKENI. Between the trimmed V and J ends, which lost 0 bases and 4 bases, there was a span of 4 bases. CDR3 sequence reads: CASSPPGYNEQFF. The CDR3 DNA sequence: TGTGCCAGCTCACCACCCGGGTACAATGAGCAGTTCTTC. The whole variable domain, remainder taken from reference TRBV18 and TRBJ2-1, is NAGVMQNPRHLVRRRGQEARLRCSPMKGHSHVYWYRQLPEEGLKFMVYLQKENIIDESGMPKERFSAEFPKEGPSILRIQQVVRGDSAAYFCASSPPGYNEQFFGPGTRLTVL.

This clone was counted ten times or more. The chain joins TRBV7-2 to TRBJ1-2; 7 positions match TRBD1. Trimming removed 3 bases from V and 5 bases from J; junction bases left unmatched: 9. CDR1 is SGHTA, CDR2 FQGNSA, per germline. The CDR3 is 15 amino acids. This chain's CDR3 is CASSLGQGVYYGYTF. In DNA, the CDR3 is TGTGCCAGCAGCTTGGGGCAGGGGGTCTATTATGGCTACACCTTC.

This clone was picked up a small number of times. The chain couples TRBV28 to TRBJ1-2, with TRBD1 matching over 10 bases. In germline, CDR1 is MDHEN, CDR2 SYDVKM. V dropped 8 bases and J dropped 8; count of bases not matched to a gene: 8. The CDR3 length is 13 residues. DNA of the CDR3: TGTGCCAGCGGTGGGGACAGGGGCTTCGGCTACACCTTC. This translates into CASGGDRGFGYTF.

V gene TRBV19 combines with J gene TRBJ1-6; TRBD1 agrees at 9 bases. V lost 1 base, J lost 10 bases, and 2 bases stayed unmatched. The CDR3 is 14 residues long. The germline gives CDR1 LNHDA, CDR2 SQIVND (reference sequence). DNA of the CDR3: TGTGCCAGTAGTATAGGCACAGGGGGCTCACCCCTCCACTTT. This translates into CASSIGTGGSPLHF.

The rearrangement links TRBV7-2 to TRBJ1-3; TRBD1 agrees at 9 bases. CDR3 length equals 15 residues. The V segment lost 5 bases and the J segment 4 bases; nucleotides outside the gene matches: 6. The germline gives CDR1 SGHTA, CDR2 FQGNSA. This CDR3 is CASSEQGAGGNTIYF. CDR3 DNA sequence: TGTGCCAGCAGCGAACAGGGGGCGGGAGGAAACACCATATATTTT.

The rearrangement uses TRBV5-5 and TRBJ2-2; D remains ambiguous. CDR3 length: 17 residues. V gave up 1 base and J gave up 5 bases, with 18 bases separating them. Germline lookup yields CDR1 SGHKS and CDR2 YYEKEE (reference sequence). CDR3 coding DNA: TGTGCCAGCAGCTTGCTAGGCTACCCTTTGAGGACCGGGGAGCTGTTTTTT. Translating it yields CASSLLGYPLRTGELFF.

This rearrangement joins TRBV5-1 to TRBJ2-3, with 13 nucleotides matching TRBD2. This CDR3 is built from 16 residues. The germline CDR1 and CDR2 sequences are SGHRS and YFSETQ. The ends lost 0 bases at V and 4 bases at J; junction bases unmatched: 2. CDR3 bases: TGCGCCAGCAGCTTGGGACTAGCGGGAGGCCCAGATACGCAGTATTTT. This encodes CASSLGLAGGPDTQYF.

V usage is TRBV7-9 and J usage is TRBJ2-1, with D perhaps matching TRBD2 (7 bases). The CDR3 is 14 residues long. V was pared by 1 base and J by 10 bases, with 14 bases between. Germline V gene sequence: CDR1 SEHNR, CDR2 FQNEAQ (reference sequence). Here the CDR3 DNA reads TGTGCCAGCAGCTTAGTTGGCAGGGGAGGGGAGCAGTTCTTC. Residues: CASSLVGRGGEQFF.

The rearrangement links TRBV28 to TRBJ1-5; D is uncertain. Germline-derived CDR1 and CDR2 are MDHEN and SYDVKM. The CDR3 extends over 12 amino acids. The ends were cut back, 6 bases at V and 5 bases at J, with 8 bases in the middle. The CDR3: CASSQSHQPQHF. CDR3 nucleotides: TGTGCCAGCAGCCAGTCCCATCAGCCCCAGCATTTT.

In DNA, the CDR3 is TGCGCCAGCAGATCCGGGACTGCCAATGAAAAACTGTTTTTT. This gives the protein CASRSGTANEKLFF. This chain joins TRBV5-1 and TRBJ1-4, with a weak D call TRBD1 (5 bases). The CDR3 covers 14 residues. From germline, CDR1 is SGHRS and CDR2 YFSETQ. The V gene lost 5 bases and the J gene lost 5 bases, with 13 bases spanning the gap.

Judged by abundance, this clone is medium-sized (0.01 to 0.1%). CDR3 nucleotide sequence: TGTGCCATCAGTGATGCGTTAGCTGGAAACACCATATATTTT. It codes for CAISDALAGNTIYF. The rearrangement links TRBV10-3 to TRBJ1-3; the D is unclear. The V gene lost 3 bases and the J gene lost 2 bases, with 8 bases spanning the gap. CDR3 length: 14 amino acids. Germline V gene sequence: CDR1 ENHRY, CDR2 SYGVKD.

The chain combines TRBV11-3 with TRBJ1-3; D ambiguous. V was shortened by 7 bases and J by 6 bases, with 13 bases between the two germline ends. This CDR3 is built from 13 residues. CDR1 and CDR2 from the germline V gene are SGHNT and YENEEA. CDR3 nucleotide sequence: TGTGCCAGCAAAACGGGATCGCAAAACACCATATATTTT. Amino acid sequence: CASKTGSQNTIYF.

The V gene is TRBV15, the J gene TRBJ2-1; TRBD2 matches at 9 bases. Germline V lookup: CDR1 LNHNV, CDR2 YYDKDF (reference sequence). The ends lost 0 bases at V and 5 bases at J; junction bases unmatched: 11. This CDR3 has 18 amino acids. The CDR3 loop reads CATSREGAAGGRNNEQFF. Written as DNA, the CDR3 is TGTGCCACCAGCAGAGAGGGGGCGGCGGGAGGGCGCAACAATGAGCAGTTCTTC.

This chain links TRBV4-1 with TRBJ2-7, with D unresolved. The V gene's germline CDR1 is MGHRA and CDR2 YSYEKL. The CDR3 loop spans 15 amino acids. The V end was cut by 2 bases, the J end by 4 bases, with 15 bases between. The DNA for the CDR3 is TGCGCCAGCAGCCAACAAGCGCTTCCCGCGTACGAGCAGTACTTC. This gives the protein CASSQQALPAYEQYF.

The V call is TRBV6-1, the J call TRBJ2-7, with 12 positions matching TRBD2. This CDR3 comprises 16 residues. The germline V gene has CDR1 MNHNS and CDR2 SASEGT. V shed 1 base, J shed 12 bases, and the junction held 13 bases outside the gene matches. The CDR3 reads CASSEVMATSGRLRYF. In nucleotides, the CDR3 is TGTGCCAGCAGTGAAGTGATGGCTACTAGCGGGAGGCTCAGGTACTTC.

This rearrangement joins TRBV11-3 to TRBJ1-3; D is ambiguous. There are 13 residues in the CDR3. The ends were cut back, 10 bases at V and 0 bases at J, with 10 bases in the middle. The germline CDR1 and CDR2 sequences are SGHNT and YENEEA. The chain's CDR3 is CAIPRGSGNTIYF. CDR3 nucleotide sequence: TGTGCCATCCCTCGGGGCTCTGGAAACACCATATATTTT.

This sequence joins TRBV6-5 and TRBJ1-2, with D possibly being TRBD1 (6 bases). Germline assignment: CDR1 MNHEY and CDR2 SVGAGI. Trimming removed 6 bases at V and 5 bases at J, with 16 bases between. This CDR3 region has 14 residues. DNA for the CDR3: TGTGCCAGCAGCCCACAGGGAGCGCTATATGGCTACACCTTC. As protein: CASSPQGALYGYTF.

The chain recombines TRBV11-1 with TRBJ2-3, with 13 bases lining up with TRBD2. Germline CDR1 is SGHAT and CDR2 is FQDESV (reference sequence). The length of the CDR3 is 16 residues. Trimming cost V 0 bases and J 5 bases; bases outside gene matches: 2. The CDR3 DNA reads TGTGCCAGCAGCTTAGCGGGACTAGCGGGACGAGATACGCAGTATTTT. Its protein product is CASSLAGLAGRDTQYF.

The V gene is TRBV19, the J gene TRBJ1-5; the match to TRBD1 covers 8 bases. This CDR3 contains 13 residues. Looked up from germline, CDR1 is LNHDA and CDR2 is SQIVND (reference sequence). The V gene end was trimmed by 8 bases and the J gene end by 3 bases; junction bases not matched to a gene: 3. The CDR3 protein is CASGDRHNQPQHF. In nucleotides, the CDR3 is TGTGCCAGTGGGGACAGGCACAATCAGCCCCAGCATTTT.

The chain links TRBV7-2 to TRBJ2-1; tentative D call: TRBD2 (5 bases). V was clipped by 3 bases and J by 3 bases, with 6 bases between them. Germline values: CDR1 SGHTA, CDR2 FQGNSA. The CDR3 runs to 13 residues. CDR3 bases: TGTGCCAGCAGCTTCGACTACTACAATGAGCAGTTCTTC. Encoded protein: CASSFDYYNEQFF. The full variable domain, with the rest looked up from reference TRBV7-2 and TRBJ2-1, is GAGVSQSPSNKVTEKGKDVELRCDPISGHTALYWYRQSLGQGLEFLIYFQGNSAPDKSGLPSDRFSAERTGGSVSTLTIQRTQQEDSAVYLCASSFDYYNEQFFGPGTRLTVL.

The J gene is TRBJ1-5, the V gene TRBV12-5, with D possibly matching TRBD1 (6 bases). V lost 6 bases and J 6 bases, leaving 18 bases between the germline ends. The CDR3 spans 15 residues. Per the germline V gene, CDR1 is LGHNT and CDR2 is FRNRAP. Here the CDR3 reads CASGPSGRGTQPQHF. The CDR3, as DNA: TGTGCTAGTGGCCCTTCGGGGAGGGGGACTCAGCCCCAGCATTTT.

The chain combines TRBV5-1 with TRBJ1-6; no definite D call. CDR1 is SGHRS, CDR2 YFSETQ, per germline. V was trimmed by 1 base and J by 2 bases, leaving 4 bases between them. The CDR3 is 14 residues long. The CDR3: CASSLQTYNSPLHF. In DNA form, the CDR3 reads TGCGCCAGCAGCTTGCAAACCTATAATTCACCCCTCCACTTT.

CDR3 in amino acids: CATPGVRETQYF. CDR3 DNA sequence: TGTGCCACCCCAGGGGTTCGAGAGACCCAGTACTTC. V and J are TRBV19 and TRBJ2-5; D perhaps matches TRBD1 (6 bases). Germline V CDR1 and CDR2: LNHDA, SQIVND (reference sequence). Trimming took off 10 bases at V and 4 bases at J, with 13 bases between the two ends. The CDR3 extends over 12 amino acids.